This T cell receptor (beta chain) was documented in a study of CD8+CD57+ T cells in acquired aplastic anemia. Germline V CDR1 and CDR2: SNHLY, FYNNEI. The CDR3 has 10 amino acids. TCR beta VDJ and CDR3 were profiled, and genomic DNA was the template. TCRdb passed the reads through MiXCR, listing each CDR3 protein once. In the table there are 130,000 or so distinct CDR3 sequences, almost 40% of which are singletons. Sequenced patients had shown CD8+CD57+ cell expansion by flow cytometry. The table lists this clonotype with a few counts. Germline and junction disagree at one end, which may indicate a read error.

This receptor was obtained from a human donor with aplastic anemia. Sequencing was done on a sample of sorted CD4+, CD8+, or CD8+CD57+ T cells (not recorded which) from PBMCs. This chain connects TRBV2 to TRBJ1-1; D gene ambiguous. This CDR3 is CASSRTEVFF. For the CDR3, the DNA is TGTGCCAGCAGTCGAACTGAAGTTTTCTTT.